The rows below give T cell receptor beta chains drawn from one sample of a study of blood T cell repertoires in COVID-19. This table comes from immunoSEQ multiplex PCR, and its TCRdb copy is limited to in-frame clones, with some not included. This sample has about 110,000 clones, with about two thirds found just once. Sequencing used peripheral blood. All receptors come from a middle-aged woman with acute or convalescent COVID-19. CDR3s include the opening cysteine and the closing phenylalanine or tryptophan. Fields, in order: CDR3 DNA, CDR3 protein, J gene, V gene, clone size, D gene. D genes are given only for firm matches. A clone size is listed for some rows: how often the clone was seen (once, few, many), or a class if it is expanded.

CDR3nt: TGTGCCAGCAGTCCCGCAGGGGAATATGGCTACACCTTC
CDR3aa: CASSPAGEYGYTF
j_gene: TRBJ1-2
v_gene: TRBV13
abundance: .
d_gene: .

CDR3nt: TGTGCCAGTAGTACGGGACTAGCGGGGGGCAATGAGCAGTTCTTC
CDR3aa: CASSTGLAGGNEQFF
j_gene: TRBJ2-1
v_gene: TRBV19
abundance: .
d_gene: TRBD2

CDR3nt: TGTGCCAGCAGCTTAATCGTCACAGATACGCAGTATTTT
CDR3aa: CASSLIVTDTQYF
j_gene: TRBJ2-3
v_gene: TRBV11-2
abundance: few
d_gene: .

CDR3nt: TGTGCCAGCAGCGCGGTCGCCTACAATGAGCAGTTCTTC
CDR3aa: CASSAVAYNEQFF
j_gene: TRBJ2-1
v_gene: TRBV7-8
abundance: .
d_gene: .

CDR3nt: TGTGCCAGCAGTCCCCCAGGGTCTAGCGGGGGGACCTACAATGAGCAGTTCTTC
CDR3aa: CASSPPGSSGGTYNEQFF
j_gene: TRBJ2-1
v_gene: TRBV28
abundance: .
d_gene: TRBD2

CDR3nt: TGTGCCAGCAGATCGGGACCGACGGGGGGTGAGCAGTTCTTC
CDR3aa: CASRSGPTGGEQFF
j_gene: TRBJ2-1
v_gene: TRBV27
abundance: .
d_gene: TRBD2

CDR3nt: TGTGCCAGCAGTGACGAACGGGGGGGCCGGAATGAGCAGTTCTTC
CDR3aa: CASSDERGGRNEQFF
j_gene: TRBJ2-1
v_gene: TRBV28
abundance: .
d_gene: TRBD2

CDR3nt: TGTGCCAGTTCGGGTGGAGCTGGGACAGGGCGGGATAATCTGTTTTTT
CDR3aa: CASSGGAGTGRDNLFF
j_gene: TRBJ1-4
v_gene: TRBV10-3
abundance: .
d_gene: TRBD1

CDR3nt: TGTGCCAGCAGCCCTGCGGCCTCTGGAAACACCATATATTTT
CDR3aa: CASSPAASGNTIYF
j_gene: TRBJ1-3
v_gene: TRBV28
abundance: .
d_gene: .

CDR3nt: TGTGCCAGCAGCTTAGATCCGGCTAGCGGCGCTCAGTACTTC
CDR3aa: CASSLDPASGAQYF
j_gene: TRBJ2-5
v_gene: TRBV11-2
abundance: .
d_gene: TRBD2

CDR3nt: TGTGCCTGGAGTGTACAGAACTATGGCTACACCTTC
CDR3aa: CAWSVQNYGYTF
j_gene: TRBJ1-2
v_gene: TRBV30
abundance: .
d_gene: .

CDR3nt: TGTGCCAGCAGCTTAGTGGGAGAACGAGAGACCCAGTACTTC
CDR3aa: CASSLVGERETQYF
j_gene: TRBJ2-5
v_gene: TRBV7-6
abundance: once
d_gene: .

CDR3nt: TGCGCCAGCAGCAACGGGGGACTAGCGGGCACAGATACGCAGTATTTT
CDR3aa: CASSNGGLAGTDTQYF
j_gene: TRBJ2-3
v_gene: TRBV5-1
abundance: .
d_gene: TRBD2

CDR3nt: TGTGCCAGCAGCTTAGGAGGGACAGGCGAATGGGGAAACACCATATATTTT
CDR3aa: CASSLGGTGEWGNTIYF
j_gene: TRBJ1-3
v_gene: TRBV7-9
abundance: .
d_gene: TRBD1

CDR3nt: TGTGCCAGTGATGGGACTAGCGGGGGGACCGGGGAGCTGTTTTTT
CDR3aa: CASDGTSGGTGELFF
j_gene: TRBJ2-2
v_gene: TRBV19
abundance: .
d_gene: TRBD2

CDR3nt: TGTGCCAGCAGCCCCGAGAGCTCCTATAATTCACCCCTCCACTTT
CDR3aa: CASSPESSYNSPLHF
j_gene: TRBJ1-6
v_gene: TRBV11-2
abundance: .
d_gene: .

CDR3nt: TGTGCCAGCAGAACACAGGTGGGGAACACTGAAGCTTTCTTT
CDR3aa: CASRTQVGNTEAFF
j_gene: TRBJ1-1
v_gene: TRBV6-4
abundance: .
d_gene: .